This T cell receptor beta chain was captured in a study of cytomegalovirus exposure and HLA in healthy donors. This PCR relied on a set of 60 Vbeta primers and 13 Jbeta primers. TCRdb's copy holds only in-frame clones and misses some; the assay was immunoSEQ multiplex PCR. The repertoire includes fewer than 120,000 clones, more than 65% of them detected once, and around an eighth sits in the top ten. This CDR3 contains 16 residues. Germline values: CDR1 SGHRS, CDR2 YFSETQ. V dropped 4 bases and J dropped 3 bases, with 19 bases sitting between them. This clonotype originated in a man in his thirties or forties in good health and CMV-seropositive. Sequenced input: PBMCs. The rearrangement links TRBV5-1 to TRBJ1-2; D unclear. DNA of the CDR3: TGCGCCAGCAGCGGCTTTGGGAGGGAGGGCGACTATGGCTACACCTTC. The encoded protein is CASSGFGREGDYGYTF.